This T cell receptor beta chain was sequenced during a study of read filtering for tumor transcriptome and immune sequencing. Germline lookup yields CDR1 LGHDT and CDR2 YNNKEL (reference sequence). The CDR3 has 15 amino acids. J gave up 4 bases and V 4 bases, and 4 bases lay outside the gene matches. This library used roughly 400 ng RNA and molecular barcoded adaptors spanning alpha/delta and beta/gamma chains. MiXCR, applied by TCRdb to the reads, yields one record per CDR3 protein. The profile covers over 45,000 distinct CDR3 sequences, with 15% to 20% appearing a single time and less than 45% taken by the ten largest.

The receptor was isolated from a donor at least 40 years old with multiple myeloma. V usage is TRBV3-1 and J usage is TRBJ2-2; 9 bases agree with TRBD1. Material for sequencing was a population of CD138-negative cells sorted from bone marrow. The CDR3 spells CASSPGTGSTGELFF. CDR3 DNA sequence: TGTGCCAGCAGCCCCGGGACAGGGTCCACCGGGGAGCTGTTTTTT.